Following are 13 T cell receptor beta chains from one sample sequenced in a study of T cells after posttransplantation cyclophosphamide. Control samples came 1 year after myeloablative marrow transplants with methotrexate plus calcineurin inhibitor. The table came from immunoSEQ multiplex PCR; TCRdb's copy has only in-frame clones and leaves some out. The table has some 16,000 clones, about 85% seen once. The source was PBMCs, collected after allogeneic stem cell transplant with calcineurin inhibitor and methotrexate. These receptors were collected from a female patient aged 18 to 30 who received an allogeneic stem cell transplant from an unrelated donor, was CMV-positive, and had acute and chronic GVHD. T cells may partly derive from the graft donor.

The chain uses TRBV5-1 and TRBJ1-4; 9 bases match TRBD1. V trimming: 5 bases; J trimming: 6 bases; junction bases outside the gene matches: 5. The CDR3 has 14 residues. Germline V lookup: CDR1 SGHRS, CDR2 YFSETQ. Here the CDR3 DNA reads TGCGCCAGCAGTTCCGGACAGGGGTATGAAAAACTGTTTTTT. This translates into CASSSGQGYEKLFF.

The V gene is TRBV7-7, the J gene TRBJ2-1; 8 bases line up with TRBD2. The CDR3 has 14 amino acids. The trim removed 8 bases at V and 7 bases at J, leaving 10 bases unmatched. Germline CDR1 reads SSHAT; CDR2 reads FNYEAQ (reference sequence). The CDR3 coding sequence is TGTGCCAGCGGTCGGGGAGCGGGAGAGAATGAGCAGTTCTTC. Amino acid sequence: CASGRGAGENEQFF.

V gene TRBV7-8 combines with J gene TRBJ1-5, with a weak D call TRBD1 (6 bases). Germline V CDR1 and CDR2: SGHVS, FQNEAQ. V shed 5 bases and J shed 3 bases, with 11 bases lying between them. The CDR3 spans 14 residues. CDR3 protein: CASSLGQLNQPQHF. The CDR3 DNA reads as TGTGCCAGCAGCCTCGGACAGCTCAATCAGCCCCAGCATTTT. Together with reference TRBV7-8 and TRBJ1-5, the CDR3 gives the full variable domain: GAGVSQSPRYKVAKRGQDVALRCDPISGHVSLFWYQQALGQGPEFLTYFQNEAQLDKSGLPSDRFFAERPEGSVSTLKIQRTQQEDSAVYLCASSLGQLNQPQHFGDGTRLSIL.

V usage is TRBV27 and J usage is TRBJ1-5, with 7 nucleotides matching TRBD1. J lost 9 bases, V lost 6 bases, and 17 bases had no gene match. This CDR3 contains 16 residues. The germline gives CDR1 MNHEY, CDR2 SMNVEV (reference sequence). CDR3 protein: CASSPWAGQTGLPQHF. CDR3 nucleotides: TGTGCCAGCAGCCCTTGGGCGGGACAGACCGGGTTGCCCCAGCATTTT.

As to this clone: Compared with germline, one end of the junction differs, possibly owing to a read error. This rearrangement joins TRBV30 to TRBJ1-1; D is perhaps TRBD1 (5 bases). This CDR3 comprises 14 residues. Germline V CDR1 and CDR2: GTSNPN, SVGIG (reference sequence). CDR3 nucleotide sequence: TGTACCTGGAGCATAGGGGTAGGGGACACTGAAGCTTTCTTT. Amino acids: CTWSIGVGDTEAFF.

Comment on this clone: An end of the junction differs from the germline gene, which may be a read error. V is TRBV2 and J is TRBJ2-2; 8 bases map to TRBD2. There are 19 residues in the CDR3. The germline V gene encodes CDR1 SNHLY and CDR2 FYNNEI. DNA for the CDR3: TGTGCCAGCGGTGAAAGGGTCGGGAGGGCCGATTTATTCACCGGGGAGCTGTTTTTT. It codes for CASGERVGRADLFTGELFF.

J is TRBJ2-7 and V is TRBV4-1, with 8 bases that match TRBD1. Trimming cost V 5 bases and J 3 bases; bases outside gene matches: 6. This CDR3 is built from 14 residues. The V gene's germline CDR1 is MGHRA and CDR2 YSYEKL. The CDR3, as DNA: TGCGCCAGCAGCGAAGGAGGACAGGGCTACGAGCAGTACTTC. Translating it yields CASSEGGQGYEQYF.

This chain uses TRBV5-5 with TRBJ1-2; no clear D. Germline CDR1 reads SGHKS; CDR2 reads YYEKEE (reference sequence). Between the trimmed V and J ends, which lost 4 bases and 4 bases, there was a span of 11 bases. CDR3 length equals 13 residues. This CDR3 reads CASSPDGFYGYTF. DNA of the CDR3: TGTGCCAGCAGCCCAGACGGGTTCTATGGCTACACCTTC.

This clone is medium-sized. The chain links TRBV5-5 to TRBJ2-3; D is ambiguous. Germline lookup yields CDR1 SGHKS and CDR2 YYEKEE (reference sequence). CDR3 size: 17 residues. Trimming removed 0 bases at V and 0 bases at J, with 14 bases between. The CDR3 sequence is CASSLGLRPFSTDTQYF. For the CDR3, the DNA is TGTGCCAGCAGCTTGGGACTGCGCCCGTTCAGCACAGATACGCAGTATTTT.

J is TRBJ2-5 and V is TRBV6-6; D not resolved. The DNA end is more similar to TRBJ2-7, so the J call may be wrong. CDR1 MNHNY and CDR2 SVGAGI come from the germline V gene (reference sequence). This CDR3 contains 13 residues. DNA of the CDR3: TGTGCCAGCAGTTACTCTTACTCCTACGAGCAGTACTTC. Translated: CASSYSYSYEQYF.

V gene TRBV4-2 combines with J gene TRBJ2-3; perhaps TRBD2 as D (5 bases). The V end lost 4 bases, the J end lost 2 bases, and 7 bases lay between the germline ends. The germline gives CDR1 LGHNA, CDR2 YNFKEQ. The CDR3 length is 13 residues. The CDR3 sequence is CASSPGSTDTQYF. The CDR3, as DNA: TGTGCCAGCAGCCCGGGATCCACAGATACGCAGTATTTT.

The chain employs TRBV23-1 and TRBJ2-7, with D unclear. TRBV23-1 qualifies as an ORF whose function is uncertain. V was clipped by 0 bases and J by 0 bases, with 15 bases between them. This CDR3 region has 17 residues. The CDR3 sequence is CASSQSMRQCLSYEQYF. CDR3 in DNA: TGCGCCAGCAGTCAATCAATGCGGCAGTGCCTCTCCTACGAGCAGTACTTC.

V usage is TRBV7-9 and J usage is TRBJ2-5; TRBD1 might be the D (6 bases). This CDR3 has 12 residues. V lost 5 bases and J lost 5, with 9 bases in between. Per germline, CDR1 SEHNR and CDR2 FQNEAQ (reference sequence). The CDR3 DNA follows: TGTGCCAGCAGCCCAGGGGCCGAGACCCAGTACTTC. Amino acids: CASSPGAETQYF. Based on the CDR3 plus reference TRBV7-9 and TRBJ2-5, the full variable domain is DTGVSQNPRHKITKRGQNVTFRCDPISEHNRLYWYRQTLGQGPEFLTYFQNEAQLEKSRLLSDRFSAERPKGSFSTLEIQRTEQGDSAMYLCASSPGAETQYFGPGTRLLVL.